This T cell receptor beta chain derives from a study of cytomegalovirus exposure and HLA in healthy donors (dated by TCRdb to about 2017). About the full investigation: A later analysis indicated that the 120 validation repertoires were generated on the platform also employed for the 666 repertoires of the first cohort. To predict cytomegalovirus infection status, the study combined high-throughput TCR immunosequencing, statistical association of individual TCRs with disease status, and machine learning. The aim of the study was to test whether cataloging public T cell receptors could identify signatures of past pathogen exposure. A separate validation cohort of some 130 different subjects was used in addition to the roughly 640-subject first cohort. Study-wide findings and limitations: In vitro tests confirmed that a few of the cytomegalovirus-associated TCR beta chains recognize cytomegalovirus antigens. While some public TCRs were present in many individuals, most TCR sequences turned up only very rarely across donors. A total of some 180 TCR beta chains were listed by the study as associated with cytomegalovirus. A later analysis found that TCRs clustered in the first cohort also tended to co-occur in the roughly 120 validation repertoires, with approximately 95% of cluster scores above 0. Cytomegalovirus status was reported to be diagnosed by the classifier with high specificity and sensitivity in both the original and validation cohorts. A later analysis had no HLA typing for the validation cohort, so co-occurrence there was scored across all 120 or so repertoires. According to the authors, the approach could potentially be generalized to other disease states and immunological phenotypes.

The donors were included in the validation cohort of some 110 subjects, a group kept apart from the roughly 700-subject first cohort. Comments on this clone: Its antigen is not yet known. No base quality information exists; no much larger clone differs at one position.

The library came from the immunoSEQ multiplex PCR assay. In the authors' own workflow: A statistical classification framework was developed to diagnose cytomegalovirus status using the catalog of TCR beta chain sequences. Not all clones reach the TCRdb copy of this immuneACCESS table, which keeps in-frame sequences only. Checked studies attribute under half of the gap to unresolved V genes and leave the rest unexplained. That table furnishes V, J and clone size, whereas the DNA furnished D and trimming. Counted in this sample were some 190,000 clones; roughly 82% of them appeared once. The ten largest clonotypes hold more than 1.1% of the sample. This TCR was recovered from a woman aged 18-35 years in good health and CMV-seronegative. The sample was PBMCs.

For the CDR3, the sequence is CASSMGDRVFGYTF. The sequenced DNA: TGTGCCAGTAGTATGGGGGACAGGGTTTTTGGCTACACCTTC. Here the chain combines TRBV19 and TRBJ1-2; 9 junctional bases match TRBD1. Based on the germline V gene (reference sequence), the CDR1 and CDR2 sequences are LNHDA and SQIVND. The CDR3 runs 14 amino acids, cysteine and phenylalanine included. Only the CDR3 region is kept as DNA, spanning 42 bases read in frame from base 1. V trim: 3 bases; J trim: 7 bases; unmatched bases: 6.